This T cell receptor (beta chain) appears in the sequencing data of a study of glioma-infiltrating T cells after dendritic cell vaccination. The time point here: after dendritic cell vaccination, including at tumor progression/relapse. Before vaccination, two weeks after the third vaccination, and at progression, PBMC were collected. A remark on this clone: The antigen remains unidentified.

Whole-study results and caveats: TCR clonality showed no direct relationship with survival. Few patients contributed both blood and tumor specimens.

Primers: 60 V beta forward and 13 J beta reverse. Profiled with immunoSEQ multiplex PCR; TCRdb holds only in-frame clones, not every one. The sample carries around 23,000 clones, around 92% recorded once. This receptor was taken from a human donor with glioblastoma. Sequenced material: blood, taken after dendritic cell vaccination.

CDR3 sequence: CASSLQGANTEAFF. The CDR3 DNA is TGTGCCAGCAGCTTGCAGGGGGCGAACACTGAAGCTTTCTTT. The chain combines TRBV11-1 with TRBJ1-1, with 8 nucleotides matching TRBD1. With V trimmed by 3 bases and J by 1 base, 1 base remained unmatched. The germline V gene has CDR1 SGHAT and CDR2 FQDESV (reference sequence). The CDR3 length is 14 residues.